This T cell receptor (beta chain) was documented in a study of T cell responses to AZD1222 COVID-19 vaccine. Study-level points and caveats: No repertoire was sampled before or during the peak T cell response, only after it.

About this clone: Its antigen remains unknown.

Measured with immunoSEQ multiplex PCR; TCRdb has only the in-frame clones, and not every one. This sample yields approximately 100,000 clones, of which about 86% are seen a single time; around 1.5% belongs to the top ten. From germline, CDR1 is MDHEN and CDR2 SYDVKM. The CDR3 has 13 amino acids. V lost 5 bases, J lost 4 bases, and 11 bases lay in between. This sample comprised peripheral blood, obtained on day 0 of AZD1222 vaccination. This chain uses TRBV28 with TRBJ1-2, with D perhaps matching TRBD1 (5 bases). The receptor comes from an adult in good health. For the CDR3, the DNA is TGTGCCAGCAGTCCCCCAGACAGCTATGGCTACACCTTC. Protein product: CASSPPDSYGYTF.